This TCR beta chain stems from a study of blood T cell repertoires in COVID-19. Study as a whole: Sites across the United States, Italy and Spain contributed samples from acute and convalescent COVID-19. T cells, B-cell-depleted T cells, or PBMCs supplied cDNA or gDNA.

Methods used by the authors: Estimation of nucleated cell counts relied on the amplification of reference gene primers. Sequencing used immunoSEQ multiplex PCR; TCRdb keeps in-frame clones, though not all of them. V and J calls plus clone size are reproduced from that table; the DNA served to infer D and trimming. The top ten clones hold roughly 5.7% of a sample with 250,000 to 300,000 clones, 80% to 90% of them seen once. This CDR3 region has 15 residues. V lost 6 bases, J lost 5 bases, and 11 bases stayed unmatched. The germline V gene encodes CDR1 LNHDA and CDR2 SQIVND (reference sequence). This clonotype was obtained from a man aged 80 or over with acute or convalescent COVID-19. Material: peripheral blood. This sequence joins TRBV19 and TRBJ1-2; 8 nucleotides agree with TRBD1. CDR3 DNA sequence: TGTGCCAGTAGGAACACACCAGGGGGCGGTTATGGCTACACCTTC. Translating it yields CASRNTPGGGYGYTF.